This is a list of T cell receptor beta chains from one sample in a study of CD8 T cells in Susac syndrome. TCRdb processed the immunoSEQ multiplex PCR reads anew with MiXCR; each CDR3 protein has one entry. This table holds about 210,000 distinct CDR3 sequences, 95% found once. Sequences were obtained from CD4+ T cells from PBMCs. These receptors all come from a human donor with multiple sclerosis. The CDR3 runs from the conserved cysteine through the conserved F or W. A D gene is named only where the DNA matches it firmly. Clone size is shown for a subset of rows, as once, few, many or a class of expanded clone.

CDR3 | DNA | J | size | D | V
CASTPSGRASEQFF | TGTGCCAGCACGCCTAGCGGGAGGGCCTCCGAGCAGTTCTTC | TRBJ2-1 | . | TRBD2 | TRBV6-5
CASKLISGGGDTQYF | TGTGCCAGCAAATTAATTAGCGGGGGGGGAGATACGCAGTATTTT | TRBJ2-3 | . | TRBD2 | TRBV27
CANPGTGAYEQYF | TGTGCCAATCCCGGGACAGGGGCGTACGAGCAGTACTTC | TRBJ2-7 | . | TRBD1 | TRBV12-3/TRBV12-4
CASSTRMGQQSYEQYF | TGTGCCAGCAGCACTAGAATGGGACAGCAATCCTACGAGCAGTACTTC | TRBJ2-7 | . | TRBD1 | TRBV13
CASTPGALNEQFF | TGTGCCAGCACTCCTGGCGCCCTCAATGAGCAGTTCTTC | TRBJ2-1 | . | . | TRBV28
CSARREGPDTQYF | TGCAGTGCTAGGCGGGAAGGTCCAGATACGCAGTATTTT | TRBJ2-3 | . | . | TRBV20-1
CASLEGSYNEQFF | TGTGCCAGTCTAGAGGGCTCCTACAATGAGCAGTTCTTC | TRBJ2-1 | . | . | TRBV7-9
CASSSPYYEQFF | TGTGCCAGCAGTTCTCCTTATTATGAGCAGTTCTTC | TRBJ2-1 | . | . | TRBV27
CASSQGIGAGGPYEQYF | TGTGCCAGCAGCCAAGGAATCGGAGCGGGGGGGCCCTACGAGCAGTACTTC | TRBJ2-7 | once | TRBD2 | TRBV3-1
CASSQNFRAGQPQHF | TGTGCCAGCAGTCAGAACTTCCGGGCCGGTCAGCCCCAGCATTTT | TRBJ1-5 | . | . | TRBV28
CASSQGGSPHYEQYF | TGTGCCAGCAGCCAGGGCGGGAGTCCCCACTACGAGCAGTACTTC | TRBJ2-7 | . | TRBD2 | TRBV3-1
CASSGQGVYEQYF | TGTGCCAGCAGTGGACAGGGAGTCTACGAGCAGTACTTC | TRBJ2-7 | . | TRBD1 | TRBV2
CASSPARQVDQPQHF | TGTGCCAGCAGCCCCGCAAGACAGGTTGATCAGCCCCAGCATTTT | TRBJ1-5 | . | . | TRBV27
CSARNVARVDYGYTF | TGCAGTGCTAGAAATGTGGCAAGGGTGGACTATGGCTACACCTTC | TRBJ1-2 | . | . | TRBV20-1
CAWSPGSGTEAFF | TGTGCCTGGAGCCCGGGGTCGGGCACTGAAGCTTTCTTT | TRBJ1-1 | . | . | TRBV30
CATSRGGDWQYF | TGTGCCACCAGCAGAGGGGGGGACTGGCAGTATTTT | TRBJ2-3 | . | . | TRBV15
CAFSPGAQETQYF | TGTGCCTTTTCGCCAGGGGCTCAAGAGACCCAGTACTTC | TRBJ2-5 | . | . | TRBV30
CASSLVGMPAGGYNEQFF | TGTGCCAGCAGCTTAGTTGGGATGCCGGCGGGGGGGTACAATGAGCAGTTCTTC | TRBJ2-1 | . | TRBD2 | TRBV13
CSARPTGHNQPQHF | TGCAGTGCTAGACCGACCGGACACAATCAGCCCCAGCATTTT | TRBJ1-5 | . | . | TRBV20-1
CSARVQGLTEAFF | TGCAGTGCTAGGGTTCAGGGCCTCACTGAAGCTTTCTTT | TRBJ1-1 | . | . | TRBV20-1
CASSLVGFNEQFF | TGTGCCAGCAGCTTAGTCGGATTCAATGAGCAGTTCTTC | TRBJ2-1 | . | . | TRBV11-3
CASSLGWMGQPQHF | TGTGCCAGCAGTTTAGGGTGGATGGGTCAGCCCCAGCATTTT | TRBJ1-5 | . | . | TRBV27
CASSLGTGGTYEQYF | TGTGCCAGCAGCTTAGGGACAGGTGGTACCTACGAGCAGTACTTC | TRBJ2-7 | few | TRBD1 | TRBV7-9
CASSLDTGGPYEQYF | TGTGCCAGCAGCTTGGATACGGGGGGGCCGTACGAGCAGTACTTC | TRBJ2-7 | . | TRBD2 | TRBV5-4
CASTPRGAGEGTQYF | TGTGCCAGCACCCCAAGGGGAGCGGGGGAGGGGACCCAGTACTTC | TRBJ2-5 | . | TRBD2 | TRBV7-2
CATSKGPTSSYEQYF | TGTGCCACCAGCAAGGGTCCCACAAGCTCCTACGAGCAGTACTTC | TRBJ2-7 | . | . | TRBV15
CSVVEGHLAYEQYF | TGCAGCGTTGTCGAGGGACATCTCGCATACGAGCAGTACTTC | TRBJ2-7 | once | . | TRBV29-1
CSVGQNGPYGYTF | TGCAGCGTTGGGCAGAACGGACCCTATGGCTACACCTTC | TRBJ1-2 | . | . | TRBV29-1
CSVETGDYNEQFF | TGCAGCGTTGAAACCGGGGACTACAATGAGCAGTTCTTC | TRBJ2-1 | . | . | TRBV29-1